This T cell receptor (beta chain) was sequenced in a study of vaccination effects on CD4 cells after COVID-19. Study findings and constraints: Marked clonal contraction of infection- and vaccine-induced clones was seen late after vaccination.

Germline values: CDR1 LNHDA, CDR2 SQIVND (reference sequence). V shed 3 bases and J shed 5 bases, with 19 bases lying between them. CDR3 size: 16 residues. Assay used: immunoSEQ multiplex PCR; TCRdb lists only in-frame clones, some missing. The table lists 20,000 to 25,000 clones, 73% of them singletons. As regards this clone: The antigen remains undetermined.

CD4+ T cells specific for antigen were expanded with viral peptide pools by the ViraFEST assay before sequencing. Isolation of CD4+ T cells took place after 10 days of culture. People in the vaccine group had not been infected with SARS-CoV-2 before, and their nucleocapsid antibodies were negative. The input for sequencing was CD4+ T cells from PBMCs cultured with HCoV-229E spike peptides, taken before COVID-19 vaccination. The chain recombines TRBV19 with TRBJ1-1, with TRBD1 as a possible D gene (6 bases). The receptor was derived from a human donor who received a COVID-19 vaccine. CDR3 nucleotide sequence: TGTGCCAGTAGTATTCCCAGGGGCCCCTGGGGAACTGAAGCTTTCTTT. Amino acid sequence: CASSIPRGPWGTEAFF.